A single sample gave rise to the 22 T cell receptor beta chains below, sequenced in a study of graft-versus-host responses after intestinal transplantation. For these TCRs, the target antigens are not known. Method: immunoSEQ multiplex PCR; TCRdb's copy keeps in-frame clones and lacks some. The table shows roughly 120,000 clones, with 85% to 95% occurring only once. The input for sequencing was unstimulated CD8+ T cells sorted from spleen or lymph node cells, taken before transplant. These receptors were collected from a human donor who was the organ donor for an intestinal transplant.

The rearrangement uses TRBV15 and TRBJ1-5, with a tentative D call TRBD1 (5 bases). The CDR3 is 15 residues long. CDR1 LNHNV and CDR2 YYDKDF come from the germline V gene (reference sequence). The ends were cut back, 5 bases at V and 4 bases at J, with 15 bases in the middle. The CDR3 loop reads CATSGVLGANQPQHF. As DNA, the CDR3 is TGTGCCACCAGCGGGGTTTTAGGGGCGAATCAGCCCCAGCATTTT. Based on the CDR3 plus reference TRBV15 and TRBJ1-5, the full variable domain is DAMVIQNPRYQVTQFGKPVTLSCSQTLNHNVMYWYQQKSSQAPKLLFHYYDKDFNNEADTPDNFQSRRPNTSFCFLDIRSPGLGDTAMYLCATSGVLGANQPQHFGDGTRLSIL.

The chain recombines TRBV10-1 with TRBJ2-5; 7 bases map to TRBD1. The better agreement between TRBJ2-7 and the DNA end casts doubt on the J call. The CDR3 covers 14 residues. Looked up from germline, CDR1 is WNHNN and CDR2 is SYGVQD (reference sequence). DNA of the CDR3: TGCGCCAGCAGTGCCGGGACAGCCCCCTACGAGCAGTACTTC. This translates into CASSAGTAPYEQYF.

This clone turned up a few times. J is TRBJ2-7 and V is TRBV19; 8 positions agree with TRBD1. CDR1 and CDR2 from the germline V gene are LNHDA and SQIVND (reference sequence). This CDR3 is 13 amino acids long. After removal of 4 bases from V and 3 bases from J, the junction contained 2 bases not matched to a gene. The CDR3 nucleotides read TGTGCCAGTAGTACAGGGACAGGCTACGAGCAGTACTTC. The encoded protein is CASSTGTGYEQYF.

The CDR3: CASSPEGAAYEQYF. CDR3 nucleotide sequence: TGTGCCAGCAGCCCCGAAGGGGCTGCCTACGAGCAGTACTTC. J is TRBJ2-7 and V is TRBV7-9; D might be TRBD1 (5 bases). The CDR3 runs 14 residues. The germline V gene has CDR1 SEHNR and CDR2 FQNEAQ (reference sequence). V shed 5 bases and J shed 2 bases, with 13 bases lying between them.

J is TRBJ2-7 and V is TRBV6-5, with TRBD1 identical over 8 bases. Germline values: CDR1 MNHEY, CDR2 SVGAGI. The CDR3 runs 13 residues. V lost 5 bases, J lost 5 bases, and 5 bases stayed unmatched. Here the CDR3 reads CASSVDRGHEQYF. The CDR3 DNA follows: TGTGCCAGCAGTGTCGACAGGGGCCACGAGCAGTACTTC.

The gene calls are TRBV7-6 and TRBJ2-2; D unresolved. This CDR3 is built from 12 residues. V lost 4 bases and J lost 2, with 2 bases in between. Per the germline V gene, CDR1 is SGHVS and CDR2 is FNYEAQ. In nucleotides, the CDR3 is TGTGCCAGCAGCTACAACACCGGGGAGCTGTTTTTT. Protein: CASSYNTGELFF.

The chain carries TRBV5-1 and TRBJ2-5, with 10 positions matching TRBD1. Losses at the gene ends were 2 bases for V and 5 bases for J; bases not matched to a gene: 15. The CDR3 has 18 amino acids. The germline gives CDR1 SGHRS, CDR2 YFSETQ. The CDR3 here is CASSLDFAGTGVGETQYF. CDR3 nucleotide sequence: TGCGCCAGCAGCTTAGATTTCGCCGGGACAGGGGTCGGGGAGACCCAGTACTTC. Full variable domain (remainder filled in from reference TRBV5-1 and TRBJ2-5): KAGVTQTPRYLIKTRGQQVTLSCSPISGHRSVSWYQQTPGQGLQFLFEYFSETQRNKGNFPGRFSGRQFSNSRSEMNVSTLELGDSALYLCASSLDFAGTGVGETQYFGPGTRLLVL.

The CDR3 DNA reads TGTGCCACCAGCAGAGAGGCCGCGGGAGTATGGGGAGATACGCAGTATTTT. It yields the protein CATSREAAGVWGDTQYF. The chain links TRBV15 to TRBJ2-3, with 7 bases lining up with TRBD2. V lost 0 bases and J lost 5; bases outside the gene matches: 11. The CDR3 is 17 amino acids. The germline V gene encodes CDR1 LNHNV and CDR2 YYDKDF (reference sequence).

The gene calls are TRBV5-1 and TRBJ2-3, with 10 bases that match TRBD2. Per germline, CDR1 SGHRS and CDR2 YFSETQ. Losses at the gene ends were 0 bases for V and 2 bases for J; bases not matched to a gene: 3. This CDR3 is 16 amino acids long. Written as DNA, the CDR3 is TGCGCCAGCAGCTTGGGAGCGGGAGGGTTCACAGATACGCAGTATTTT. This gives the protein CASSLGAGGFTDTQYF.

The V gene is TRBV6-5, the J gene TRBJ1-2; D is undetermined. Deletions cut 6 bases from V and 2 bases from J, with 10 bases between. Germline V gives CDR1 MNHEY, CDR2 SVGAGI. The CDR3 covers 13 residues. DNA for the CDR3: TGTGCCAGCAGCCTTTTACAGAACTATGGCTACACCTTC. This encodes CASSLLQNYGYTF.

This sequence joins TRBV19 and TRBJ1-4; 11 bases align to TRBD1. Losses at the gene ends were 3 bases for V and 8 bases for J; bases not matched to a gene: 5. The germline CDR1 and CDR2 sequences are LNHDA and SQIVND (reference sequence). The CDR3 has 15 residues. The CDR3 DNA reads TGTGCCAGTAGTATCCGGACAGGGGGCTTAGAAAAACTGTTTTTT. Translation: CASSIRTGGLEKLFF. The full variable domain, with the rest looked up from reference TRBV19 and TRBJ1-4, is DGGITQSPKYLFRKEGQNVTLSCEQNLNHDAMYWYRQDPGQGLRLIYYSQIVNDFQKGDIAEGYSVSREKKESFPLTVTSAQKNPTAFYLCASSIRTGGLEKLFFGSGTQLSVL.

The chain recombines TRBV10-1 with TRBJ2-7, with unresolved D. Germline V gene lookup returns CDR1 WNHNN and CDR2 SYGVQD (reference sequence). This CDR3 contains 14 residues. V was cut by 6 bases and J by 2 bases, with 14 bases left in between. CDR3: CASRPRRSPYEQYF. CDR3 bases: TGCGCCAGCAGACCCAGACGGTCTCCCTACGAGCAGTACTTC.

Written as DNA, the CDR3 is TGTGCCAGCAGCTGGAGCGTTCAGGGGCAGTTCTTC. This translates into CASSWSVQGQFF. The chain employs TRBV5-6 and TRBJ2-1; D is perhaps TRBD1 (5 bases). V lost 3 bases and J lost 12, with 13 bases in between. The CDR3 is 12 amino acids. From germline, CDR1 is SGHDT and CDR2 YYEEEE.

The rearrangement uses TRBV19 and TRBJ2-7, with 12 bases matching TRBD1. Trimming removed 8 bases from V and 4 bases from J; junction bases left unmatched: 15. Germline V gene data show CDR1 as LNHDA and CDR2 as SQIVND (reference sequence). The CDR3 totals 17 residues. DNA of the CDR3: TGTGCCAGTTCGATCGGGACAGGGGGCGATTTCTTGTACGAGCAGTACTTC. Translated, it gives CASSIGTGGDFLYEQYF.

V gene TRBV6-5 combines with J gene TRBJ2-6; D not certain. The CDR3 consists of 14 residues. The V and J ends lost 6 bases and 4 bases respectively, with 10 bases between them. From germline, CDR1 is MNHEY and CDR2 SVGAGI. This CDR3 reads CASRDLTGANVLTF. CDR3 sequence (DNA): TGTGCCAGCAGGGATTTGACCGGGGCCAACGTCCTGACTTTC.

V usage is TRBV29-1 and J usage is TRBJ2-7, with 9 bases lining up with TRBD1. The CDR3 is 12 residues long. The ends lost 7 bases at V and 2 bases at J; junction bases unmatched: 3. Germline V gene data show CDR1 as SQVTM and CDR2 as ANQGSEA. The CDR3 loop reads CSAGTGPYEQYF. The CDR3 bases are TGCAGCGCCGGGACAGGGCCCTACGAGCAGTACTTC.

This clone appeared once. The chain is built from TRBV28 and TRBJ1-4; 7 bases align to TRBD1. V shed 6 bases and J 7 bases; nucleotides not matched to a gene: 11. This CDR3 is 15 amino acids long. Germline lookup yields CDR1 MDHEN and CDR2 SYDVKM. This CDR3 is CASRSNRGLGEKLFF. CDR3 DNA sequence: TGTGCCAGCAGGTCGAATAGGGGGCTTGGTGAAAAACTGTTTTTT.

V usage is TRBV5-6 and J usage is TRBJ1-1, with D tentatively TRBD1 (5 bases). Germline V CDR1 and CDR2: SGHDT, YYEEEE. This CDR3 has 15 amino acids. V was pared by 2 bases and J by 0 bases, with 11 bases between. The CDR3: CASSLGRDLNTEAFF. DNA of the CDR3: TGTGCCAGCAGCTTAGGCAGGGACCTGAACACTGAAGCTTTCTTT.

The rearrangement uses TRBV5-5 and TRBJ2-5; D is unresolved. Germline values: CDR1 SGHKS, CDR2 YYEKEE (reference sequence). Trimming pared 4 bases from V and 1 base from J, leaving 8 bases between. The CDR3 runs 13 residues. Written as DNA, the CDR3 is TGTGCCAGCAGCCCGGACCCCCAAGAGACCCAGTACTTC. This encodes CASSPDPQETQYF.

The chain is built from TRBV5-4 and TRBJ2-3, with 9 bases matching TRBD1. After removal of 3 bases from V and 3 bases from J, the junction contained 5 bases not matched to a gene. Germline values: CDR1 SGHNT, CDR2 YYREEE (reference sequence). The CDR3 consists of 15 residues. In DNA form, the CDR3 reads TGTGCCAGCAGCTCACCGGGACAGGGAACAGATACGCAGTATTTT. It yields the protein CASSSPGQGTDTQYF.

The V gene is TRBV18, the J gene TRBJ2-3; 8 bases are shared with TRBD1. The germline V gene encodes CDR1 KGHSH and CDR2 LQKENI. With V trimmed by 6 bases and J by 6 bases, 5 bases remained unmatched. The length of the CDR3 is 13 residues. CDR3 sequence: CASSEAGGDTQYF. The CDR3 nucleotides read TGTGCCAGCTCGGAAGCAGGGGGCGATACGCAGTATTTT.

The V gene is TRBV7-9, the J gene TRBJ2-1; 10 bases match TRBD2. This CDR3 is built from 15 residues. J was trimmed by 7 bases and V by 2 bases; bases with no gene match: 5. From germline, CDR1 is SEHNR and CDR2 FQNEAQ (reference sequence). This CDR3 is CASSLSSGSFNEQFF. CDR3 DNA sequence: TGTGCCAGCAGCTTATCTAGCGGGAGCTTTAATGAGCAGTTCTTC.